A few counts support the clone carrying this T cell receptor beta chain. As part of sample collection, lesional scalp punch biopsies and peripheral blood were taken from alopecia areata patients. Isolation of CD4+ and CD8+ T cells from PBMCs was achieved by sorting. cDNA serving as the sequencing template came from extracted, reverse transcribed RNA. Profiling relied on immunoSEQ multiplex PCR, and the TCRdb table lists in-frame clones only, not all of them. The table includes around 160,000 clones, roughly 48% detected once. The data belong to a study of CD8+ T cells in alopecia areata. The CDR3 totals 10 residues. V was clipped by 5 bases and J by 5 bases, with 3 bases between them. The germline CDR1 and CDR2 sequences are KGHSH and LQKENI.

Sample: CD4+ T cells sorted from blood. This clonotype originated in a human donor with alopecia areata. This rearrangement joins TRBV18 to TRBJ2-5; D is unclear. CDR3 bases: TGTGCCAGCTCAGGGGAGACCCAGTACTTC. Protein product: CASSGETQYF.